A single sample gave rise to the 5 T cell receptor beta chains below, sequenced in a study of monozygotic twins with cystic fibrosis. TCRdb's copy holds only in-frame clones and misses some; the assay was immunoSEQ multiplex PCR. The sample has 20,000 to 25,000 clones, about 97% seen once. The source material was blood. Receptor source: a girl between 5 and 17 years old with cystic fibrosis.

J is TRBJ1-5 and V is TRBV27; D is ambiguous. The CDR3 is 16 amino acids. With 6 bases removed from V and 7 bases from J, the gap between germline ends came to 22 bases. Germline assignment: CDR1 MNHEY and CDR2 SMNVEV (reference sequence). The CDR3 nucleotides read TGTGCCAGCAGGGCCCTCGAAAGTCCGGGAGGCCAGCCCCAGCATTTT. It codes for CASRALESPGGQPQHF.

For the CDR3, the DNA is TGCGCCAGCAGCCCCCCCAACACCCGAAACACCATATATTTT. This sequence encodes CASSPPNTRNTIYF. The rearrangement uses TRBV5-1 and TRBJ1-3; D gene unclear. Germline-derived CDR1 and CDR2 are SGHRS and YFSETQ. Trimming took off 4 bases at V and 5 bases at J, with 13 bases between the two ends. The length of the CDR3 is 14 residues. The full variable domain, its missing parts supplied by reference TRBV5-1 and TRBJ1-3, is KAGVTQTPRYLIKTRGQQVTLSCSPISGHRSVSWYQQTPGQGLQFLFEYFSETQRNKGNFPGRFSGRQFSNSRSEMNVSTLELGDSALYLCASSPPNTRNTIYFGEGSWLTVV.

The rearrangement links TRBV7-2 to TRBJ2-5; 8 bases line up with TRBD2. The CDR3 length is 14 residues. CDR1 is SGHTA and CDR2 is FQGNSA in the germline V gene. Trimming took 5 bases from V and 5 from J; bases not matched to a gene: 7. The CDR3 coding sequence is TGTGCCAGCAGCCCTGGACCGGGAGGGGAGACCCAGTACTTC. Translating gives CASSPGPGGETQYF. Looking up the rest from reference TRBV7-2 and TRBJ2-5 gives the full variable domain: GAGVSQSPSNKVTEKGKDVELRCDPISGHTALYWYRQSLGQGLEFLIYFQGNSAPDKSGLPSDRFSAERTGGSVSTLTIQRTQQEDSAVYLCASSPGPGGETQYFGPGTRLLVL.

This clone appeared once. CDR3 nucleotides: TGTGCCATCAGTATCGTCAGGGGCATGAACACTGAAGCTTTCTTT. It translates to CAISIVRGMNTEAFF. The chain has TRBV10-3 and TRBJ1-1; maybe TRBD1 (6 bases). Germline CDR1 and CDR2: ENHRY and SYGVKD. V lost 5 bases and J lost 0, with 13 bases in between. CDR3 length equals 15 residues.

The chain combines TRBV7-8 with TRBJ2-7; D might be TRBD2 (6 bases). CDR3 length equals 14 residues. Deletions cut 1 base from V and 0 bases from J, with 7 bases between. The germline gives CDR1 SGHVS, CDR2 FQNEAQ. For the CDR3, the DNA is TGTGCCAGCAGCTTAGTCGGGGGCTCCTACGAGCAGTACGTC. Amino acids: CASSLVGGSYEQYV.